One sample yielded the 22 T cell receptor beta chains listed below, sequenced in a study of T-cell reconstitution after alpha-beta-depleted transplantation in children. Construction of the TCRbeta library involved unique molecular identifiers. From the PCR reads, TCRdb called clonotypes with MiXCR, one entry per CDR3 protein. The data show fewer than 700,000 distinct CDR3 sequences, over 10% seen once. The starting material was PBMCs, mostly from graft donor cells, obtained 360 days after TCRalphabeta/CD19-depleted stem cell transplant. These receptors came from a male patient younger than 18 who had a stem cell transplant for acute myeloid leukemia, so the T cells may come from the graft donor.

V usage is TRBV29-1 and J usage is TRBJ1-4; 7 nucleotides agree with TRBD1. This CDR3 region has 13 residues. Trimming at V came to 7 bases and at J to 6 bases, leaving 8 bases not matched to a gene. CDR1 is SQVTM and CDR2 is ANQGSEA in the germline V gene. This CDR3 is CSAFDRDDEKLFF. DNA for the CDR3: TGCAGCGCCTTCGACAGGGATGATGAAAAACTGTTTTTT.

This clonotype was recorded many times. J is TRBJ2-7 and V is TRBV7-2; no clear D. CDR1 and CDR2 (germline): SGHTA, FQGNSA. Deletions cut 5 bases from V and 7 bases from J, with 9 bases between. CDR3 length equals 11 residues. CDR3 DNA sequence: TGTGCCAGCAGCCTGGCATGGGAGCAGTACTTC. It encodes CASSLAWEQYF.

This clonotype has ten or more counts. CDR3 coding DNA: TGCAGTGCCCGGACTTGGGCAGGGGTTACCCTTAGCAATCAGCCCCAGCATTTT. Its translation is CSARTWAGVTLSNQPQHF. The J gene is TRBJ1-5, the V gene TRBV20-1, with D possibly TRBD1 on 6 matching bases. This CDR3 has 18 amino acids. Germline loops: CDR1 DFQATT, CDR2 SNEGSKA (reference sequence). V lost 6 bases and J 0 bases, leaving 24 bases between the germline ends.

Note on this clonotype: This is likely a read error, given that the CDR3 carries no conserved phenylalanine or tryptophan at its end. It is unclear where the CDR3 begins or ends on the DNA, so no DNA is shown, and the CDR3 is as TCRdb lists it. V usage is TRBV24-1 and J usage is TRBJ1-2; the table's D call, TRBD1, has no DNA check behind it. A total of 10 residues make up the CDR3, ends included. The germline CDR1 and CDR2 sequences are KGHDR and SFDVKD. The CDR3 is CATSDFGQGL.

This clonotype was seen at least ten times. The CDR3 region has the DNA TGCAGTGCACCGAGCGGGAGTAAGGATACGCAGTATTTT. Its translation: CSAPSGSKDTQYF. The rearrangement uses TRBV20-1 and TRBJ2-3; 8 bases map to TRBD2. The trim removed 6 bases at V and 6 bases at J, leaving 8 bases unmatched. The CDR3 is 13 residues long. Looked up from germline, CDR1 is DFQATT and CDR2 is SNEGSKA (reference sequence).

The rearrangement joins TRBV4-2 to TRBJ2-7; 9 bases fit TRBD2. Germline loops: CDR1 LGHNA, CDR2 YNFKEQ. The CDR3 is 16 residues long. V lost 7 bases, J lost 4 bases, and 14 bases stayed unmatched. This CDR3 reads CASTPAGAGGVYEQYF. The CDR3 coding sequence is TGTGCCAGCACCCCGGCAGGGGCGGGGGGGGTTTACGAGCAGTACTTC.

This clonotype has more than one count but fewer than ten. The rearrangement joins TRBV29-1 to TRBJ2-5; D is unresolved. The CDR3 has 11 residues. Germline V CDR1 and CDR2: SQVTM, ANQGSEA. V was trimmed by 5 bases and J by 5 bases, leaving 9 bases between them. The CDR3 DNA reads as TGCAGCGTTAGCTTCACGGAGACCCAGTACTTC. This encodes CSVSFTETQYF.

This clonotype was counted a few times. Here the CDR3 reads CSATSGTPYEQYF. Written as DNA, the CDR3 is TGCAGTGCTACCAGCGGGACTCCCTACGAGCAGTACTTC. The rearrangement links TRBV20-1 to TRBJ2-7; 7 bases match TRBD2. V was clipped by 4 bases and J by 2 bases; unmatched bases: 5. The CDR3 runs 13 residues. Germline V gene lookup returns CDR1 DFQATT and CDR2 SNEGSKA (reference sequence).

In this sample, this clonotype turned up a few times. The rearrangement uses TRBV5-8 and TRBJ2-5; D is possibly TRBD1 (5 bases). V was pared by 0 bases and J by 5 bases, with 14 bases between. The CDR3 loop spans 15 amino acids. Germline lookup yields CDR1 SGHTS and CDR2 YDEGEE. CDR3 in DNA: TGTGCCAGCAGCTTGGAGAGGCAGGGCTGGGAGACCCAGTACTTC. This translates into CASSLERQGWETQYF.

The chain joins TRBV7-8 to TRBJ2-5, with TRBD2 identical over 8 bases. CDR1 and CDR2 (germline): SGHVS, FQNEAQ. The CDR3 sequence is 16 residues long. The junction had 13 bases not matched to a gene; V was cut back by 6 bases and J by 4 bases. Written as DNA, the CDR3 is TGTGCCAGCAGGCCTAACACGGGGGGGATGGGAGAGACCCAGTACTTC. Amino acid sequence: CASRPNTGGMGETQYF. Full variable domain (missing parts from reference TRBV7-8 and TRBJ2-5): GAGVSQSPRYKVAKRGQDVALRCDPISGHVSLFWYQQALGQGPEFLTYFQNEAQLDKSGLPSDRFFAERPEGSVSTLKIQRTQQEDSAVYLCASRPNTGGMGETQYFGPGTRLLVL.

This clonotype was recorded many times. The chain employs TRBV5-4 and TRBJ2-5; tentatively, D is TRBD2 (5 bases). This CDR3 region has 15 residues. The germline V gene has CDR1 SGHNT and CDR2 YYREEE (reference sequence). The V end was cut by 1 base, the J end by 2 bases, with 12 bases between. The CDR3 reads CASSLPTGRQETQYF. The CDR3 bases are TGTGCCAGCAGCTTGCCAACGGGGAGACAAGAGACCCAGTACTTC.

V is TRBV5-1 and J is TRBJ1-2, with D hard to call. Per the germline V gene, CDR1 is SGHRS and CDR2 is YFSETQ. The CDR3 loop spans 13 amino acids. Trimming stripped 0 bases from V and 8 bases from J, with 11 bases between. DNA of the CDR3: TGCGCCAGCAGCTTGGCCTGGCACGGAGGCTACACCTTC. Translating gives CASSLAWHGGYTF.

This clonotype was observed a handful of times. The chain couples TRBV6-2 or TRBV6-3 to TRBJ2-7; D gene unclear. Germline values: CDR1 MNHEY, CDR2 SVGEGT. V lost 5 bases and J 3 bases, leaving 20 bases between the germline ends. The CDR3 contains 16 residues. The DNA for the CDR3 is TGTGCCAGCAGTCACCCCGGGCAGGTGAATGTCTACGAGCAGTACTTC. This gives the protein CASSHPGQVNVYEQYF.

The chain has TRBV5-1 and TRBJ1-6, with D possibly being TRBD1 (6 bases). Germline CDR1 SGHRS, CDR2 YFSETQ. CDR3 length: 16 amino acids. Trimming pared 2 bases from V and 4 bases from J, leaving 13 bases between. CDR3 sequence (DNA): TGCGCCAGCAGCTTCTCGTCGACAGGATATAATTCACCCCTCCACTTT. As protein: CASSFSSTGYNSPLHF.

Ten or more counts support this clonotype. This chain uses TRBV6-2 or TRBV6-3 with TRBJ2-1; possibly TRBD2 for D (6 bases). V lost 0 bases and J lost 5, with 17 bases in between. The CDR3 loop spans 17 amino acids. Per the germline V gene, CDR1 is MNHEY and CDR2 is SVGEGT. The CDR3 nucleotides read TGTGCCAGCAGTTACTCGAGGTTTGGCGGGGATGACAATGAGCAGTTCTTC. Translation: CASSYSRFGGDDNEQFF.

This chain uses TRBV11-2 with TRBJ2-4, with D possibly called TRBD1 or TRBD2 (6 bases each). V lost 6 bases, J lost 7 bases, and 16 bases lay in between. The CDR3 totals 14 residues. Looked up from germline, CDR1 is SGHAT and CDR2 is FQNNGV. The DNA for the CDR3 is TGTGCCAGCAGAGCCATCTGGGGGGCGAACATTCAGTACTTC. This codes for CASRAIWGANIQYF.

The J gene is TRBJ2-2, the V gene TRBV10-3; no reliable D call. V was pared by 11 bases and J by 3 bases, with 13 bases between. Germline lookup yields CDR1 ENHRY and CDR2 SYGVKD. This CDR3 contains 13 residues. As DNA, the CDR3 is TGTGCCGGAGCTCGGACCCACACCGGGGAGCTGTTTTTT. It is translated as CAGARTHTGELFF.

This clonotype was counted a few times. The chain employs TRBV28 and TRBJ2-7; D not resolved. This CDR3 spans 13 amino acids. Between the trimmed V and J ends, which lost 5 bases and 2 bases, there was a span of 10 bases. CDR1 is MDHEN, CDR2 SYDVKM, per germline. CDR3 sequence (DNA): TGTGCCAGCAGTGGGATTCCTACCTACGAGCAGTACTTC. Translated: CASSGIPTYEQYF.

This clonotype occurred many times. This sequence joins TRBV29-1 and TRBJ2-1; tentative D call: TRBD1 (6 bases). The germline CDR1 and CDR2 sequences are SQVTM and ANQGSEA. The CDR3 has 14 residues. Between the trimmed V and J ends, which lost 5 bases and 1 base, there was a span of 12 bases. Here the CDR3 DNA reads TGCAGCGTTCGACAGGTTTTTTCCTACAATGAGCAGTTCTTC. It is translated as CSVRQVFSYNEQFF.

This clonotype was counted ten times or more. Written as DNA, the CDR3 is TGTGCCAGCAGAGTTCCCGGCGGGGGAGGGAACACAGATACGCAGTATTTT. Its translation: CASRVPGGGGNTDTQYF. The chain recombines TRBV12-3 or TRBV12-4 with TRBJ2-3; the match to TRBD2 covers 7 bases. The CDR3 length is 17 residues. The junction had 14 bases not matched to a gene; V was cut back by 6 bases and J by 2 bases.

The chain carries TRBV20-1 and TRBJ2-4; D remains unclear. The germline gives CDR1 DFQATT, CDR2 SNEGSKA (reference sequence). The germline V and J ends were trimmed by 5 bases and 6 bases, with 14 bases remaining between them. The CDR3 has 13 residues. CDR3 coding DNA: TGCAGTGCTGACCTTGGCAGTAGAAACATTCAGTACTTC. Translating it yields CSADLGSRNIQYF.

This clonotype was detected ten times or more. The rearrangement joins TRBV28 to TRBJ2-7; 7 bases are shared with TRBD2. Germline V lookup: CDR1 MDHEN, CDR2 SYDVKM. After removal of 8 bases from V and 0 bases from J, the junction contained 4 bases not matched to a gene. The CDR3 is 13 residues long. The CDR3 loop reads CASLAGTSYEQYF. For the CDR3, the DNA is TGTGCCAGCTTAGCGGGTACCTCCTACGAGCAGTACTTC.